This T cell receptor beta chain was identified in a study of cytomegalovirus exposure and HLA in healthy donors (dated 2017 in TCRdb). Regarding the complete study: According to an earlier analysis of 587 of the donors, 150 million to 200 million T cells yielded approximately 120 million unique TCR beta sequences and approximately 300 Gb of sequence data. About 300 gigabases of sequencing data and about 92 million unique TCR sequences made up an early release that covered roughly 670 HLA-typed donors. Of the approximately 400 genotyped donors, about 84% fell in the genetic ancestry cluster associated with self-reported Caucasian donors. The study aimed to test whether cataloging public T cell receptors could reveal signatures of past pathogen exposure. Using immunosequencing, the study profiled T cell repertoires from fewer than 850 subjects and related those repertoires to cytomegalovirus serostatus. Besides the first cohort of hundreds of subjects, a separate validation cohort made up of 120 different subjects was used. High-throughput TCR immunosequencing, statistical association of individual TCRs with disease status, and machine learning were combined to predict cytomegalovirus infection status. A later analysis re-examined previously published TCR beta repertoires from several hundred donors and added high-resolution HLA genotyping to investigate patterns of TCR occurrence. Rather than drawing on any new phenotypic data, the later analysis identified candidate immune exposures from TCR beta sequences and the way those sequences occurred across donors. To decide whether each TCR beta V gene segment behaved as functional or pseudogenic, an earlier analysis of approximately 600 of the donors relied on high-throughput TCR beta sequencing. Donor age, sex, ethnicity and CMV serostatus were compiled together with the repertoire data. A later genetic analysis used genome-wide SNP genotypes for about 60% of the 666 donors, treating that subset as a discovery cohort. Every discovery cohort repertoire had been produced on one sequencing platform. Class I and class II HLA loci were covered by the typing at four-digit resolution. Typing coverage differed by locus: A, B, C, DRB1 and DQB1 were typed in roughly 620-640 donors, DQA1 in about 550, DPA1 in around 580, and DPB1 in 450 to 480. Four to six DR-DQ haplotypes were handled as single units for association and clustering, since linkage in the cohort was strong. Across approximately 400 genotyped donors of the cohort, an average of about 240,000 unique TCR beta nucleotide sequences per donor were sequenced, and roughly a sixth of those sequences were non-productive.

On the study overall, not on this receptor specifically: In a later genetic analysis, fewer N-insertions in productive TCRs were reported among donors in an Asian-associated ancestry cluster than the roughly 710-donor mean. Because HLA typing was unavailable for some donors at each locus, only the typed subset was used in association tests. About 17 rarely observed V segments, including chromosome 9 orphons, were excluded from the earlier analysis of several hundred of the donors because counts were too low. Three of the identified cytomegalovirus-associated TCR beta chains were confirmed in vitro to be specific for cytomegalovirus antigens. Most TCR sequences were seen in very few donors, while some public TCRs were found in many individuals. Only TCR beta chains were sequenced in this cohort, and the absence of alpha or paired-chain data limited detectable features. An association between a missense DCLRE1C variant and V-gene and J-gene trimming of TCR beta chains was found in a later genetic analysis and replicated in an independent cohort. A cluster of highly shared sequence variants was judged likely to be a technical artifact of the sequencing pipeline. According to the authors, the approach could potentially be generalized to other disease states and immunological phenotypes. The only immune exposure information available for the cohort was CMV serostatus. Correlated functional status among segregating V segments might reflect linkage disequilibrium, but an unknown experimental factor could not be ruled out. The presence/absence analyses assumed that sequencing depth was roughly uniform across donors, and that assumption may not be true. According to a later analysis, TCR association rates differed among HLA loci, with DRB1 alleles showing the most associated TCRs and HLA-C alleles showing the fewest. Because the 87-base-pair reads could not distinguish some IMGT-functional V segments, including TRBV6-2 and TRBV6-3, those segments were excluded. In a later analysis, HLA-associated TCR beta chains showed more clonal expansion and lower generation probabilities than non-associated chains that were equally common. A further reported finding was that TCR beta sequences accurately predicted the HLA-A and HLA-B alleles for most subjects in the first cohort. According to a later analysis, parvovirus B19, influenza, CMV and Epstein-Barr virus appeared linked to several top co-occurrence clusters. An earlier analysis of several hundred of the donors showed that most TCR beta V segments appeared in productive rearrangements either about 87% or about 30% of the time, which broadly matched IMGT annotations. According to a later analysis, most CMV-associated TCR beta chains appeared to be HLA-restricted, and the HLA associations seemed to be driven largely by CMV exposure. A later analysis associated 16,951 TCR beta sequences with specific HLA alleles at a false discovery rate of 0.05. The classifier was reported to diagnose cytomegalovirus status with high specificity and sensitivity in both the original cohort and the validation cohort. The study gave a list of 150 to 200 TCR beta chains associated with cytomegalovirus. When HLA alleles, especially DR and DQ, strongly co-occurred, attributing TCR associations to individual alleles was difficult.

In total, 630 or so healthy bone marrow donors made up the cohort. Cohort members were all nominally healthy when sampled, although unrecorded immune exposures were likely present. The donor was CMV seropositive and belonged to the group of more than 250 seropositive cohort members. A peripheral blood sample was provided by each donor, and peripheral blood mononuclear cells were used for TCR beta sequencing. The Qiagen DNeasy Blood Extraction Kit was used to extract genomic DNA from the blood cell samples. To prepare the library, the immunoSEQ multiplex PCR assay was applied. A mixture of 60 forward primers for TCR Vbeta segments and 13 reverse primers for TCR Jbeta segments was used in the multiplex PCR. The CDR3 region of rearranged TCR beta genes was amplified from genomic DNA by a multiplex PCR assay. On the Illumina HiSeq System, the amplified TCR beta libraries were sequenced as 87-base-pair reads. Regarding the original processing steps: In a later analysis, tens of millions of unique TCR beta chains were counted across the 500 to 850 repertoires, and approximately 9.9 million of these chains were shared by at least two donors. A nearest-neighbor algorithm error-corrected the raw reads and collapsed the reads into unique sequences, merging closely related sequences to remove PCR and sequencing errors. V, D and J gene segments were assigned by aligning CDR3 sequences to IMGT reference sequences. For a sequence to be retained, a match of at least six nucleotides to both a V gene segment and a J gene segment was required. A rearrangement was called productive if the CDR3 had no stop codons and remained in frame with V and J, and every other rearrangement was called non-productive. Following IMGT convention, CDR3 was defined as the stretch from the second conserved V-encoded cysteine up to the conserved J-encoded phenylalanine. Sequences without an unambiguous match to a single V gene segment were excluded from the earlier analysis of over 500 of the donors. An earlier analysis of a few hundred of the donors called V segments functional above 56.7% productive rearrangements and segregating when the between-donor standard deviation exceeded 5%. A statistical classification framework was built to diagnose cytomegalovirus status from the catalog of TCR beta chain sequences. A later analysis assigned V and J genes by comparing TCR nucleotide sequences with IMGT/GENE-DB human TR gene sequences. A later analysis assigned CDR3 sequences and most-parsimonious VDJ recombination scenarios with the TCRdist pipeline. In a later analysis, each TCR beta chain was defined by its CDR3 amino acid sequence together with its V-gene family, and reads lacking a unique V-gene family were excluded. As a way to deal with suspected cross-contamination and a sequencing artifact, a later analysis dropped approximately 570 nucleotide sequences that were highly shared and had low generation probability. A later analysis calculated a clonal expansion index for each public chain from normalized within-repertoire ranks of inferred template counts. In a later analysis, generation probabilities were computed using a VDJ recombination model fitted to out-of-frame rearrangements, and the results were checked against IGoR. Hypergeometric tests were used in a later analysis to score TCR-TCR, TCR-HLA and TCR-CMV co-occurrence, with a repertoire-size bias correction applied to the TCR pairs. False discovery rates were estimated in a later analysis by permuting HLA or CMV assignments 20 times. In a later analysis, co-occurring TCRs were grouped using DBSCAN, with TCRdist sequence similarity added in when clustering inside HLA-allele-positive subsets. Co-occurrence clustering excluded repertoires with fewer than 30,000 or more than 120,000 public chains, plus five with anomalous nucleotide sharing. TCRdb took over this immuneACCESS table, retaining in-frame rearrangements with V and J assigned. Such tables are incomplete; in checked studies, under half of the missing clones stem from an unresolved V gene, and the remainder is unexplained. The V and J calls and clone size come from that table; D and trimming were worked out from the DNA. Here the sample has 100,000 to 150,000 clones; roughly 72% occur a single time. Jointly, the top ten make up 4% of the sample.

Counted from cysteine to phenylalanine, this CDR3 has 16 amino acids. The DNA shown is the 48-base CDR3, in frame from base 1. Concerning this clone itself: The antigen it binds to is not known. Base qualities are not provided; no much larger clone lies one nucleotide away.

The V and J genes are TRBV1 and TRBJ1-2. TRBV1 is a pseudogene segment. The clonotype originates from a man aged 40-49 years in good health and CMV-seropositive. Sequencing was performed on PBMCs. The CDR3 protein is CTSSPSVPGFNYGYTF. The bases are TGCACCAGCAGCCCATCAGTGCCGGGTTTTAACTATGGCTACACCTTC.